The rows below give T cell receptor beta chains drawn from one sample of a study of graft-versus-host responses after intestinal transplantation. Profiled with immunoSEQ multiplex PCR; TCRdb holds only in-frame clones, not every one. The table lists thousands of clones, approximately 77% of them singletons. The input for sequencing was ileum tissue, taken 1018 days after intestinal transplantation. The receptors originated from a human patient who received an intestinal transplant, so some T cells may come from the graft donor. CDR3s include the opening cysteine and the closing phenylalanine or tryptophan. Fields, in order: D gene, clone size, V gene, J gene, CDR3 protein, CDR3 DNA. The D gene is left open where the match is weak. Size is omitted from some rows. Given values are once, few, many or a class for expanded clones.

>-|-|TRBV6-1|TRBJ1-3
CASSESPSGLKGKNTIYF
TGTGCCAGCAGTGAATCGCCCAGTGGTTTAAAGGGAAAAAACACCATATATTTT
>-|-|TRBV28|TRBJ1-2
CASSSPMMGGYTF
TGTGCCAGCAGTTCCCCGATGATGGGGGGCTACACCTTC
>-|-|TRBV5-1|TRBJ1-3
CASSLASRATPPGNTIYF
TGCGCCAGCAGCTTGGCCAGCAGGGCTACTCCGCCTGGAAACACCATATATTTT
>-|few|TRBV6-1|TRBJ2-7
CASGSLTSYEQYF
TGTGCCAGCGGTAGTCTCACATCCTACGAGCAGTACTTC
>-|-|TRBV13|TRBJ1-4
CASSTRAEKLFF
TGTGCCAGCAGCACCCGGGCTGAAAAACTGTTTTTT
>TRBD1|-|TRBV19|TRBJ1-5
CASRDSLNQPQHF
TGTGCCAGCCGGGACAGTCTCAATCAGCCCCAGCATTTT
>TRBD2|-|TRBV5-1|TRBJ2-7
CASSFSGTSSYEQYF
TGCGCCAGCAGCTTTAGCGGGACAAGCTCCTACGAGCAGTACTTC
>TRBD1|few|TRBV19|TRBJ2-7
CASSRTGGYEQYF
TGTGCCAGTAGCCGGACAGGGGGCTACGAGCAGTACTTC
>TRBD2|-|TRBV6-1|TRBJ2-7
CASSSLAGGGHEQYF
TGTGCCAGCAGTTCCCTAGCGGGAGGTGGCCACGAGCAGTACTTC
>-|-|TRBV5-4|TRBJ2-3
CASSLANETHHTQYF
TGTGCCAGCAGCTTGGCTAACGAGACCCACCATACGCAGTATTTT
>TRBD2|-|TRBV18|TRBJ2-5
CASSPPGRARETQYF
TGTGCCAGCTCACCACCGGGGAGGGCCCGTGAGACCCAGTACTTC
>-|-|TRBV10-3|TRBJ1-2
CAISSGDGGYTF
TGTGCCATCAGTTCGGGTGACGGTGGCTACACCTTC
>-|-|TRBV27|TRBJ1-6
CASSPRTVSSYNSPLHF
TGTGCCAGCAGTCCCAGGACCGTGAGCTCCTATAATTCACCCCTCCACTTT
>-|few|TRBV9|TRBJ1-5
CASSVGDTNQPQHF
TGTGCCAGCAGCGTAGGGGACACCAATCAGCCCCAGCATTTT
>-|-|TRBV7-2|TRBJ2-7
CASSRRSVGTYEQYF
TGTGCCAGCAGCCGACGCTCGGTGGGCACCTACGAGCAGTACTTC
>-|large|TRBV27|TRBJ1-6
CASSPGSDNSPLHF
TGTGCCAGCAGTCCCGGGTCTGATAATTCACCCCTCCACTTT
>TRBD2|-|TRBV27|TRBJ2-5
CASSEPGQRTSGRAFQETQYF
TGTGCCAGCAGTGAACCGGGACAGCGGACTAGCGGGAGGGCTTTCCAAGAGACCCAGTACTTC
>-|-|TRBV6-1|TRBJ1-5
CASIARVGSNQPQHF
TGTGCCAGCATAGCCAGGGTAGGGAGCAATCAGCCCCAGCATTTT
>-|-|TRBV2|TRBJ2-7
CASRKGLGSPSSYEQYF
TGTGCCAGCAGGAAGGGCTTGGGCTCCCCGAGCTCCTACGAGCAGTACTTC
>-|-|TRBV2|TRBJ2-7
CASSVHDEQYF
TGTGCCAGCAGTGTCCACGACGAGCAGTACTTC
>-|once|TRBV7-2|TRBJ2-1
CASTLSYNEQFF
TGTGCCAGCACCCTCTCCTACAATGAGCAGTTCTTC
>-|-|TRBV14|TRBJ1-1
CASSQVDGDTEAFF
TGTGCCAGCAGCCAAGTAGACGGGGACACTGAAGCTTTCTTT
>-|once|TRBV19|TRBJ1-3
CASSPRNSQENTIYF
TGTGCCAGTAGCCCCAGGAACAGTCAAGAAAACACCATATATTTT
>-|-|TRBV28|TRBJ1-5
CATQGPDQPQHF
TGTGCCACCCAGGGCCCCGATCAGCCCCAGCATTTT
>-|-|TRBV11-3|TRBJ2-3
CASSTRGGTDTQYF
TGTGCCAGCAGTACCAGGGGAGGCACAGATACGCAGTATTTT
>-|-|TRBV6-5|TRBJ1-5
CASSYSLQGQPQHF
TGTGCCAGCAGTTACTCGTTACAGGGTCAGCCCCAGCATTTT
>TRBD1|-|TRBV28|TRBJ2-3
CASSFGQGGQYF
TGTGCCAGCAGTTTTGGACAGGGAGGGCAGTATTTT
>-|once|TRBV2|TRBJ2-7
CASSDGVQGYEQYF
TGTGCCAGCAGTGACGGTGTCCAAGGTTACGAGCAGTACTTC
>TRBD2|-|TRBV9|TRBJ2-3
CASSSGLAGAHTDTQYF
TGTGCCAGCAGCTCCGGACTAGCGGGGGCCCACACAGATACGCAGTATTTT
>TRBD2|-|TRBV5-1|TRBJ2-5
CASSLSGANQETQYF
TGCGCCAGCAGCTTGAGCGGGGCGAATCAAGAGACCCAGTACTTC
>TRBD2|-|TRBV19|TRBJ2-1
CASSLAGGYNEQFF
TGTGCCAGTAGTCTGGCGGGGGGGTACAATGAGCAGTTCTTC
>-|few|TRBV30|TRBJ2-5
CAWSVSQGGQETQYF
TGTGCCTGGAGTGTATCCCAGGGAGGACAAGAGACCCAGTACTTC
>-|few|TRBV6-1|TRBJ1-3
CASSETRPGNTIYF
TGTGCCAGCAGTGAAACCAGGCCTGGAAACACCATATATTTT
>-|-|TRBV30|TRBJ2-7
CAWSFQGPGEQYF
TGTGCCTGGAGTTTCCAGGGGCCAGGGGAGCAGTACTTC
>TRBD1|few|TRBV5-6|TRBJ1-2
CASSYTGTGYGYTF
TGTGCCAGCAGTTATACCGGGACAGGGTACGGCTACACCTTC
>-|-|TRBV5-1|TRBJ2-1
CASSSGGSSYNEQFF
TGCGCCAGCAGCTCGGGGGGCAGCTCCTACAATGAGCAGTTCTTC
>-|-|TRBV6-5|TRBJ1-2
CASKGPAYGYTF
TGTGCCAGCAAGGGGCCAGCTTATGGCTACACCTTC
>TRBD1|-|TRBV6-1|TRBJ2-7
CASSDVGQGDYEQYF
TGTGCCAGCAGTGATGTAGGACAGGGCGACTACGAGCAGTACTTC
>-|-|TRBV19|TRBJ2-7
CASTPPVVTAEEQYF
TGTGCCAGTACCCCCCCCGTGGTGACAGCTGAAGAGCAGTACTTC
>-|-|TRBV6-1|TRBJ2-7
CASKRTGSSYEQYF
TGTGCCAGCAAACGGACGGGTAGCTCCTACGAGCAGTACTTC
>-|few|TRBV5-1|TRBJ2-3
CASSKGGRTDTQYF
TGCGCCAGCAGTAAGGGTGGGCGCACAGATACGCAGTATTTT
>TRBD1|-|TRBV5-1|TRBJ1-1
CASSRDRARNTEAFF
TGCGCCAGCAGCCGGGACAGGGCAAGGAACACTGAAGCTTTCTTT
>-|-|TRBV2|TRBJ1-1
CASSDLRAAEAFF
TGTGCCAGCAGTGATTTAAGGGCCGCTGAAGCTTTCTTT
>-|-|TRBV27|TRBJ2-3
CASSFNRGTDTQYF
TGTGCCAGCAGTTTTAACAGGGGCACAGATACGCAGTATTTT
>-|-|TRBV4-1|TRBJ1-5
CASSQELGRVNQPQHF
TGCGCCAGCAGCCAAGAGCTTGGGCGGGTAAATCAGCCCCAGCATTTT
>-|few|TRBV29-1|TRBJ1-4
CSVGNGIGGEKLFF
TGCAGCGTTGGGAATGGTATTGGGGGTGAAAAACTGTTTTTT
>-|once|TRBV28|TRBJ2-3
CASSLGRRQPDTQYF
TGTGCCAGCAGTTTGGGGAGGAGGCAGCCAGATACGCAGTATTTT
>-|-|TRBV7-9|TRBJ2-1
CASSQKPQFSYNEQFF
TGTGCCAGCAGCCAAAAGCCGCAATTCTCCTACAATGAGCAGTTCTTC
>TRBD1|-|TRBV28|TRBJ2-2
CASRVDRGSWAGELFF
TGTGCCAGCAGAGTCGACAGGGGCTCTTGGGCCGGGGAGCTGTTTTTT
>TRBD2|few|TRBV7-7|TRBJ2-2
CASRLAVNTGELFF
TGTGCTAGCAGACTAGCGGTGAACACCGGGGAGCTGTTTTTT
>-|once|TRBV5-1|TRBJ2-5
CASSPQVGGGRGETQYF
TGCGCCAGCAGCCCCCAAGTGGGGGGGGGCCGGGGAGAGACCCAGTACTTC
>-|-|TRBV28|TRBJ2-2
CASKIGQNTGELFF
TGTGCCAGCAAGATAGGACAGAACACCGGGGAGCTGTTTTTT
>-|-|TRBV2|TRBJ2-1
CASSPLSGSSYNEQFF
TGTGCCAGCAGTCCCCTTAGCGGTAGCTCCTACAATGAGCAGTTCTTC